Listed below are T cell receptor beta chains from one sample, sequenced in a study of blood T cell repertoires in COVID-19. TCRdb's table, derived via immunoSEQ multiplex PCR, lists solely in-frame clones and lacks some. In the table there are about 370,000 clones, roughly nine tenths of which are singletons. The source material was peripheral blood. These receptors originate from a woman between 25 and 40 years old with COVID-19, enrolled during active disease. Both conserved end residues are part of each CDR3.

>TRBJ2-1|TRBV4-2
CASSQVDRINEQFF
>TRBJ2-1|TRBV18
CASSPSQDNEQFF
>TRBJ2-3|TRBV7-9
CASSPLAALGDTQYF
>TRBJ2-1|TRBV7-2
CASRAMGLFYNEQFF
>TRBJ2-1|TRBV6-4
CASSASGNSYNEQFF
>TRBJ1-2|TRBV19
CASSTDRGLAYGYTF
>TRBJ1-3|TRBV6-2/TRBV6-3
CASSYRLGQAQGAGNTIYF
>TRBJ1-4|TRBV4-3
CASSQDLPEKLFF
>TRBJ2-7|TRBV28
CASSLIGRRGGYYEQYF
>TRBJ2-1|TRBV27
CASSLGERGSYNEQFF
>TRBJ2-4|TRBV6-1
CASSDRRGRGPPPKNIQYF
>TRBJ2-5|TRBV7-2
CASHDPGLAGGAQYF
>TRBJ1-1|TRBV2
CALGSNTEAFF
>TRBJ1-1|TRBV10-3
CATQGANTEAFF
>TRBJ1-2|TRBV5-6
CASSLNQGYGYTF
>TRBJ1-1|TRBV3-1/TRBV3-2
CASSSLGADTEAFF
>TRBJ2-2|TRBV27
CASSIGTGAPNTGELFF
>TRBJ1-6|TRBV5-1
CASSLPGGNGNSPLHF
>TRBJ2-4|TRBV4-3
CASSQDRGRGNIQYF
>TRBJ1-1|TRBV7-2
CASSLRYRPEAFF
>TRBJ2-1|TRBV18
CASPKTSGRATLNNEQFF
>TRBJ2-7|TRBV6-1
CASSVEAGGFVIYEQYF
>TRBJ2-7|TRBV7-9
CASSFGTEQYF
>TRBJ1-4|TRBV7-9
CASSLASFNEKLFF
>TRBJ1-4|TRBV3-1/TRBV3-2
CASSQEGGPLNEKLFF
>TRBJ2-1|TRBV2
CASSPGLAGYYNEQFF
>TRBJ2-1|TRBV9
CASSVEWTTYNEQFF
>TRBJ2-2|TRBV28
CASSFRQGVSGELFF
>TRBJ2-5|TRBV3-1/TRBV3-2
CASSLPGQEETQYF
>TRBJ2-5|TRBV19
CASSIAVGTPKAQYF
>TRBJ2-1|TRBV21-1
CASSYPRAGLQFF
>TRBJ2-1|TRBV11-3
CASSLLGLAGGPEQFF
>TRBJ2-1|TRBV11-3
CASSLDSGGGPYNEQFF
>TRBJ1-1|TRBV28
CASSFPGGNRRAEAFF
>TRBJ1-1|TRBV7-2
CASSPSSRLGLEKAEAFF
>TRBJ2-1|TRBV4-3
CASSQNRLADEQFF
>TRBJ2-5|TRBV4-3
CASSRGSGSQETQYF
>TRBJ2-1|TRBV6-5
CASSWTSGRGNEQFF